A selection of T cell receptor beta chains follows, all from one sample in a study of OX40 agonist ivuxolimab in advanced cancers. The method was immunoSEQ multiplex PCR; TCRdb's version includes in-frame clones alone and lacks a portion of them. The sample includes around 57,000 clones, about 92% of them seen just once. The input for sequencing was CD4+ or CD8+ T cells sorted from blood, taken in a trial of the OX40 agonist ivuxolimab. Every receptor here comes from an adult with an advanced solid tumor such as melanoma, head and neck, liver or kidney cancer. Each CDR3 is given with its conserved first and last residue. A D gene is named only where the DNA matches it firmly. A clone size is listed for some rows: how often the clone was seen (once, few, many), or a class if it is expanded.

J gene | clone size | V gene | D gene | CDR3 DNA | CDR3 protein
TRBJ2-7 | - | TRBV28 | TRBD2 | TGTGCCAGCAGTTTAAGCGGGGGACCATACGAGCAGTACTTC | CASSLSGGPYEQYF
TRBJ1-1 | - | TRBV5-6 | - | TGTGCCAGCAGCTTGGGGGGGTTGGAAGCTTTCTTT | CASSLGGLEAFF
TRBJ2-7 | - | TRBV28 | - | TGTGCCACTAAGACAGCAGAGCCTTCCTACGAGCAGTACTTC | CATKTAEPSYEQYF
TRBJ2-6 | - | TRBV7-9 | - | TGTGCCAGCACCGATACTGGCGGGGCCAACGTCCTGACTTTC | CASTDTGGANVLTF
TRBJ2-1 | medium-sized | TRBV5-1 | - | TGCGCCAGCAGCTTGGAACTGGGAGCCTACAATGAGCAGTTCTTC | CASSLELGAYNEQFF
TRBJ2-3 | - | TRBV10-3 | TRBD2 | TGTGCCATCAGTGAGTCGGGCGGGGGGGTCCCAGATACGCAGTATTTT | CAISESGGGVPDTQYF
TRBJ2-5 | - | TRBV11-3 | TRBD2 | TGTGCCAGCAGCTCGGGACTAGCGGGAGTCGAGGGAGAGACCCAGTACTTC | CASSSGLAGVEGETQYF
TRBJ1-5 | - | TRBV28 | TRBD1 | TGTGCCAGCAGAAAGGGACAGGGGGCTGGTCAGCCCCAGCATTTT | CASRKGQGAGQPQHF
TRBJ2-1 | - | TRBV30 | TRBD1 | TGTGCCTGGAGTGGGGACAGGGGATACAATGAGCAGTTCTTC | CAWSGDRGYNEQFF
TRBJ1-1 | - | TRBV18 | - | TGTGCCAGCTCGCCCGACATGAACACTGAAGCTTTCTTT | CASSPDMNTEAFF
TRBJ2-3 | - | TRBV4-1 | - | TGCGCCAGCAGCCGCCCTCCGCTGAGAAACACAGATACGCAGTATTTT | CASSRPPLRNTDTQYF
TRBJ2-1 | once | TRBV7-3 | TRBD2 | TGTGCCAGCAGCTTATACCAACCGGGACTAGCCCACAATGAGCAGTTCTTC | CASSLYQPGLAHNEQFF
TRBJ2-2 | - | TRBV13 | - | TGTGCCAGCAGCTTAGAGGCCGGGGAGCTGTTTTTT | CASSLEAGELFF
TRBJ2-1 | - | TRBV7-2 | TRBD1 | TGTGCCAGCAGCCCACGAGACAGGGGTGAGCAGTTCTTC | CASSPRDRGEQFF
TRBJ1-5 | - | TRBV6-6 | TRBD1 | TGTGCCAGCAGTTCCATCCGGGACAGAGATCAGCCCCAGCATTTT | CASSSIRDRDQPQHF
TRBJ1-1 | - | TRBV6-6 | - | TGTGCCAGCATCTCGGTCCACACTGAAGCTTTCTTT | CASISVHTEAFF
TRBJ2-1 | once | TRBV27 | - | TGTGCCAGCAGTTTAATAATTCCGGGACATACTTACAATGAGCAGTTCTTC | CASSLIIPGHTYNEQFF
TRBJ1-6 | - | TRBV6-1 | TRBD1 | TGTGCCAGCCTTCGGACAGGGGCGACCGTACCCCTCCACTTT | CASLRTGATVPLHF